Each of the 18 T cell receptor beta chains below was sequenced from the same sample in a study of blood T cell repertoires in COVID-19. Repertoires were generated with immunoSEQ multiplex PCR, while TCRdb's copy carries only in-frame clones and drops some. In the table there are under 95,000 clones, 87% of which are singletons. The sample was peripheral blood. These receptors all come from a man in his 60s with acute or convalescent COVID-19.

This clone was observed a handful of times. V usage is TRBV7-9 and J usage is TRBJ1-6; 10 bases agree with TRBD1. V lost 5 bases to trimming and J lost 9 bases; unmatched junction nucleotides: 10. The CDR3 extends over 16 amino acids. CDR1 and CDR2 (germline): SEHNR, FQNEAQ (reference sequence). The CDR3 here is CASSLGTGTGASPLHF. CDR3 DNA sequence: TGTGCCAGCAGCCTCGGAACAGGGACAGGGGCTTCACCCCTCCACTTT.

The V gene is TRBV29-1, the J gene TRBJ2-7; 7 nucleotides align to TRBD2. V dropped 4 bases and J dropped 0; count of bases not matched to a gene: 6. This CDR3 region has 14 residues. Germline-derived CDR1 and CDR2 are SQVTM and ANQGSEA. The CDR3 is CSVGEGGISYEQYF. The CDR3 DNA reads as TGCAGCGTTGGGGAGGGAGGGATCTCCTACGAGCAGTACTTC.

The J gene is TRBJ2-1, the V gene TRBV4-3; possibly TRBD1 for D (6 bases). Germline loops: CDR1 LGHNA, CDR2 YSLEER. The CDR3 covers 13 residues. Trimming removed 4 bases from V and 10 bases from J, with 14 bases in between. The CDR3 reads CASSPIPGAEQFF. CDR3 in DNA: TGCGCCAGCAGCCCGATCCCAGGGGCCGAGCAGTTCTTC.

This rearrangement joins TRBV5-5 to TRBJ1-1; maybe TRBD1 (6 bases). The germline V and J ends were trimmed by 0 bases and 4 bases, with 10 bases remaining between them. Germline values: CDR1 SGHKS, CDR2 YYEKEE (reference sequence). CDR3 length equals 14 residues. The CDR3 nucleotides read TGTGCCAGCAGCTTGGCCCAGGGGAGCACTGAAGCTTTCTTT. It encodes CASSLAQGSTEAFF.

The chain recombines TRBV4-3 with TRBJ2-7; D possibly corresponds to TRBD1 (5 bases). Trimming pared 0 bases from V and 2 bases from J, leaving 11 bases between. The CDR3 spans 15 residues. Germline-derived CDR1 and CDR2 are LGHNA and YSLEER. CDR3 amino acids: CASSQDGTGPYEQYF. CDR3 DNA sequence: TGCGCCAGCAGCCAAGATGGCACAGGCCCCTACGAGCAGTACTTC.

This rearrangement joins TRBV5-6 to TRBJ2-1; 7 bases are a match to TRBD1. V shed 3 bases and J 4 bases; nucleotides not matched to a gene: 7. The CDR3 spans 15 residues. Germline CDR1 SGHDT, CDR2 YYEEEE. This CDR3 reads CASSSPGQPYNEQFF. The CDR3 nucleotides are TGTGCCAGCAGCTCCCCGGGACAGCCTTACAATGAGCAGTTCTTC. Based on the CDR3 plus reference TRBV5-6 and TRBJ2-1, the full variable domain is DAGVTQSPTHLIKTRGQQVTLRCSPKSGHDTVSWYQQALGQGPQFIFQYYEEEERQRGNFPDRFSGHQFPNYSSELNVNALLLGDSALYLCASSSPGQPYNEQFFGPGTRLTVL.

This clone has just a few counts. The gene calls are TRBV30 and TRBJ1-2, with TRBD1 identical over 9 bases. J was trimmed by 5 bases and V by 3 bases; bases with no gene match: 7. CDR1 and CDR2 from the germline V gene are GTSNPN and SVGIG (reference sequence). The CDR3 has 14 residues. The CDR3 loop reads CAWREQGARYGYTF. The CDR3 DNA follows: TGTGCCTGGAGGGAACAGGGGGCCCGGTATGGCTACACCTTC.

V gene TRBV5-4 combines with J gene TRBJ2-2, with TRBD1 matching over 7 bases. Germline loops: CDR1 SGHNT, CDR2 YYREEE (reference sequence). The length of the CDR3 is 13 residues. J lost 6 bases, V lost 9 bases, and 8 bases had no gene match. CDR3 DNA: TGTGCCATCAGAGACAGGGACGCCGGGGAGCTGTTTTTT. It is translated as CAIRDRDAGELFF. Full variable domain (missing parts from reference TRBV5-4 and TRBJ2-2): ETGVTQSPTHLIKTRGQQVTLRCSSQSGHNTVSWYQQALGQGPQFIFQYYREEENGRGNFPPRFSGLQFPNYSSELNVNALELDDSALYLCAIRDRDAGELFFGEGSRLTVL.

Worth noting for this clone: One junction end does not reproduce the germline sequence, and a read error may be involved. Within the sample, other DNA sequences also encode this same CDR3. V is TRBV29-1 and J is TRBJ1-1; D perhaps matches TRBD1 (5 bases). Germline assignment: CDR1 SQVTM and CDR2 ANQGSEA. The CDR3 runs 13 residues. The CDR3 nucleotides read TGCAGCGCCAATGGGGGGGGTCGCACTGAAGCCTTCTTT. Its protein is CSANGGGRTEAFF.

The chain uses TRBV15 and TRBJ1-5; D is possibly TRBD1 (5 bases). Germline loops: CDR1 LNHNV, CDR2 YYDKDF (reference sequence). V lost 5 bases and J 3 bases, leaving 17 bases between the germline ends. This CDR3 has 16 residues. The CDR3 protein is CATSPAGRDLNQPQHF. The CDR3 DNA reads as TGTGCCACCAGCCCAGCGGGCAGGGACCTCAATCAGCCCCAGCATTTT.

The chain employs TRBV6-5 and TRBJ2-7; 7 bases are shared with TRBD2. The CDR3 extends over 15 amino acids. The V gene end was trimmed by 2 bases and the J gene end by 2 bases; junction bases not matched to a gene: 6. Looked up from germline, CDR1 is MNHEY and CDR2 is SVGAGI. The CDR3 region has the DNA TGTGCCAGCAGTTACAGCGGGGTCAATACCTACGAGCAGTACTTC. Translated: CASSYSGVNTYEQYF.

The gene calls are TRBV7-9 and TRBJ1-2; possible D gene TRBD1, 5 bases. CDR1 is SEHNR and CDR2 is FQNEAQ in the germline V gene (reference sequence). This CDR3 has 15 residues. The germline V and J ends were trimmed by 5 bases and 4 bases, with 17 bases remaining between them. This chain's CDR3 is CASSDRDSLFYGYTF. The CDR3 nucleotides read TGTGCCAGCAGCGACCGGGACTCCTTATTCTATGGCTACACCTTC.

CDR3 region: CASSVGTGGLGEQYF. The CDR3 DNA sequence: TGTGCCAGCAGCGTAGGGACAGGGGGCCTGGGTGAGCAGTACTTC. The rearrangement joins TRBV9 to TRBJ2-7, with 11 bases matching TRBD1. The CDR3 sequence is 15 residues long. CDR1 is SGDLS, CDR2 YYNGEE, per germline. Losses at the gene ends were 0 bases for V and 7 bases for J; bases not matched to a gene: 6.

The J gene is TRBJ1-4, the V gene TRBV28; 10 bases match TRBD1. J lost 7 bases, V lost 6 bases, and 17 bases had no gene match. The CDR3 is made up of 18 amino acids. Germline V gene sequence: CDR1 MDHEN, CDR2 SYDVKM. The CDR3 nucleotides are TGTGCCAGCAGCCGAAAACCGGGACAGGGGAGGGAGAGTGAAAAACTGTTTTTT. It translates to CASSRKPGQGRESEKLFF. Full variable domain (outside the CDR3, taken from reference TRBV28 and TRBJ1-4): DVKVTQSSRYLVKRTGEKVFLECVQDMDHENMFWYRQDPGLGLRLIYFSYDVKMKEKGDIPEGYSVSREKKERFSLILESASTNQTSMYLCASSRKPGQGRESEKLFFGSGTQLSVL.

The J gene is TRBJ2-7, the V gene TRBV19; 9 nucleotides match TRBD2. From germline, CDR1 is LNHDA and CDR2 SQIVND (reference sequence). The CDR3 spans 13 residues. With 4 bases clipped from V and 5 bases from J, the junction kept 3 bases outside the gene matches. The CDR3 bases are TGTGCCAGTAGTACCCTAGCGGGGAACGAGCAGTACTTC. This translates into CASSTLAGNEQYF. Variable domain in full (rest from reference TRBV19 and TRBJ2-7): DGGITQSPKYLFRKEGQNVTLSCEQNLNHDAMYWYRQDPGQGLRLIYYSQIVNDFQKGDIAEGYSVSREKKESFPLTVTSAQKNPTAFYLCASSTLAGNEQYFGPGTRLTVT.

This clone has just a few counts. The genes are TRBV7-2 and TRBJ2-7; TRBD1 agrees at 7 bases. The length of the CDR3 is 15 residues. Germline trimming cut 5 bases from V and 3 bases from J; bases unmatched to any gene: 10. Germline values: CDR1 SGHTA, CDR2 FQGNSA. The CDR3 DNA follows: TGTGCCAGCAGCGCCCCGCACAGGGGTATCTACGAGCAGTACTTC. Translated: CASSAPHRGIYEQYF.

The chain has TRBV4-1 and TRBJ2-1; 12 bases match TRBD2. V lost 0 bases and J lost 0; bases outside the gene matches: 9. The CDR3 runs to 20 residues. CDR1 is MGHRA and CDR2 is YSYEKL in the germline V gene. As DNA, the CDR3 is TGCGCCAGCAGCCAAGAAACCGGGACTAGCGGGCCCCTCTCCTACAATGAGCAGTTCTTC. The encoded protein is CASSQETGTSGPLSYNEQFF.

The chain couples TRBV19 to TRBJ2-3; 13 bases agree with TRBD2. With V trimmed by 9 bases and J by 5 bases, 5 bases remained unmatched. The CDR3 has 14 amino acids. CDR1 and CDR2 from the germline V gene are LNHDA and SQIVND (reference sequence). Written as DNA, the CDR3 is TGTGCCAGCGGACTAGCGGGGGTCGGAGATACGCAGTATTTT. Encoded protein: CASGLAGVGDTQYF.